The source of this T cell receptor (beta chain) is a study of cytomegalovirus exposure and HLA in healthy donors. Study-wide background: T cells numbering about 179 million yielded 95 million to 140 million unique TCR beta sequences in an earlier analysis. Study results and limitations: A highly shared variant cluster was judged a likely technical artifact. Later on, a genetic analysis was performed. It linked a missense variant in DCLRE1C with V- and J-gene trimming of TCR beta.

As regards this clone: What it recognizes is unknown.

Both 60 Vbeta primers and 13 Jbeta primers went into the PCR. Profiling relied on immunoSEQ multiplex PCR, and the TCRdb table lists in-frame clones only, not all of them. The repertoire holds approximately 240,000 clones, with approximately 80% as singletons. The CDR3 is 14 residues long. The V gene end was trimmed by 6 bases and the J gene end by 1 base; junction bases not matched to a gene: 3. The germline V gene encodes CDR1 SGHTA and CDR2 FQGNSA. The chain links TRBV7-2 to TRBJ1-5, with 7 bases aligning to TRBD1. Sequenced sample: PBMCs. This clonotype was obtained from a middle-aged woman in good health and CMV-seronegative. In DNA form, the CDR3 reads TGTGCCAGCAGTAAGGACAGGAGCAATCAGCCCCAGCATTTT. Amino acid sequence: CASSKDRSNQPQHF.